This T cell receptor beta chain was documented in a study of blood T cell repertoires in COVID-19. Background on the study: Some COVID-19 samples were acute and others convalescent; all came from the United States, Italy and Spain. From T cells, B-cell-depleted T cells, or PBMCs came the material, which was cDNA or gDNA.

V dropped 2 bases and J dropped 5 bases, with 21 bases sitting between them. This CDR3 has 17 amino acids. Per the germline V gene, CDR1 is MNHEY and CDR2 is SMNVEV (reference sequence). A Seattle source enrolled patients during active infection and followed them longitudinally. The data were produced by immunoSEQ multiplex PCR, yet TCRdb's version contains in-frame clones alone and is incomplete. Among 120,000 to 150,000 clones listed, 88% were seen once. This TCR derives from a human donor with COVID-19, enrolled during active disease. The donor label of this sample is uncertain. The chain is built from TRBV27 and TRBJ1-1; tentatively, D is TRBD1 (6 bases). The sample comprised peripheral blood. The CDR3 DNA sequence: TGTGCCAGCAGTTTAAACGGGCAGGGGCTTATGGGGACTGAAGCTTTCTTT. It specifies CASSLNGQGLMGTEAFF.